This TCR beta chain originates from a study of cytomegalovirus exposure and HLA in healthy donors. Notes on the study in general: Analyzed later, association rates of TCRs varied across HLA loci, with DRB1 most and HLA-C fewest. Most subjects' HLA-A and HLA-B alleles were reportedly predicted from TCR beta sequences. It was only CMV serostatus that was available as immune exposure information. In a later analysis, most CMV-associated TCR beta chains appeared HLA-restricted.

V lost 6 bases and J lost 0; bases outside the gene matches: 8. Per germline, CDR1 MDHEN and CDR2 SYDVKM. The CDR3 loop spans 16 amino acids. A note on this clone: Its specificity is not known.

Use of 60 Vbeta and 13 Jbeta primers characterized the PCR. Some clones are missing from TCRdb's copy, which holds only in-frame ones; the method was immunoSEQ multiplex PCR. This table holds fewer than 180,000 clones, about 60% found once. This sequence joins TRBV28 and TRBJ2-3, with 8 bases identical to TRBD1. The TCR was taken from a woman aged 55-70 years in good health and CMV-seropositive. The sequenced sample was PBMCs. CDR3 sequence reads: CASSSRDRTSTDTQYF. In DNA, the CDR3 is TGTGCCAGCAGCTCCCGGGACAGGACTAGCACAGATACGCAGTATTTT. Filled out from reference TRBV28 and TRBJ2-3, the complete variable domain reads DVKVTQSSRYLVKRTGEKVFLECVQDMDHENMFWYRQDPGLGLRLIYFSYDVKMKEKGDIPEGYSVSREKKERFSLILESASTNQTSMYLCASSSRDRTSTDTQYFGPGTRLTVL.